A selection of T cell receptor beta chains follows, all from one sample in a study of identical twins. One entry per CDR3 protein results from TCRdb running MiXCR on the 5' RACE reads. The table includes roughly 290,000 distinct CDR3 sequences, roughly 8.6% detected once. These same records also appear under a second study, on yellow fever vaccine responses in identical twins.

The specimen was memory (CD45RO+) T cells sorted from blood. These receptors all come from a woman between 18 and 29 years old in good health. Each CDR3 is given with its conserved first and last residue.

j_call | v_call | cdr3_aa
TRBJ2-3 | TRBV7-2 | CASSLFGTGSSTDTQYF
TRBJ2-6 | TRBV19 | CASSPGQAIGANVLTF
TRBJ1-6 | TRBV4-1 | CASSQVGTGYSPLHF
TRBJ2-3 | TRBV20-1 | CSARSGTSGSTDTQYF
TRBJ2-3 | TRBV5-1 | CASSPDTTDTQYF
TRBJ1-1 | TRBV3-1 | CASGSGTANTEAFF
TRBJ2-7 | TRBV7-3 | CASSPGMGTYEQYF
TRBJ2-1 | TRBV24-1 | CATSDILAGGYEQFF
TRBJ2-1 | TRBV7-8 | CASMPRGTGIANGQFF
TRBJ2-1 | TRBV4-1 | CASSLPGLQVVEQFF
TRBJ2-3 | TRBV20-1 | CSARGRSTDTQYF
TRBJ2-2 | TRBV5-4 | CASSLRWGVNTGELFF
TRBJ2-3 | TRBV5-1 | CASSLSPGQGRSTDTQYF
TRBJ2-1 | TRBV24-1 | CATSPLGSNEQFF
TRBJ2-1 | TRBV7-6 | CASSLLAVTYNEQFF
TRBJ2-2 | TRBV12-3/TRBV12-4 | CASSLRDTGELFF